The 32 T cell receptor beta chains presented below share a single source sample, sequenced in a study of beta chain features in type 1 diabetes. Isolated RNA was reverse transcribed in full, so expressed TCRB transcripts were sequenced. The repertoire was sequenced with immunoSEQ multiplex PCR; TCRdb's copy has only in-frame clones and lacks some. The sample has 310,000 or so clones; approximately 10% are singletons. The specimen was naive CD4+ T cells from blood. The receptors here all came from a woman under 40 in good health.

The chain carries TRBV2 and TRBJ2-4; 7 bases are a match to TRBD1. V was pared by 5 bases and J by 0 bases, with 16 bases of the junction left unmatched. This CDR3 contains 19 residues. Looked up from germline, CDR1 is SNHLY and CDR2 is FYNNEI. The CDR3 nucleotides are TGTGCCAGCAGTCCAAGACAGGGTTGGAGTACACTAGCCAAAAACATTCAGTACTTC. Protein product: CASSPRQGWSTLAKNIQYF.

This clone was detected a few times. In nucleotides, the CDR3 is TGCAGCGCCCAGAAACCGGACAGCTCCCTCTATGGCTACACCTTC. Translated: CSAQKPDSSLYGYTF. The rearrangement joins TRBV29-1 to TRBJ1-2; the D gene is possibly TRBD1 (6 bases). V was shortened by 7 bases and J by 4 bases, with 22 bases between the two germline ends. The V gene's germline CDR1 is SQVTM and CDR2 ANQGSEA. The CDR3 has 15 residues. Looking up the rest from reference TRBV29-1 and TRBJ1-2 gives the full variable domain: SAVISQKPSRDICQRGTSLTIQCQVDSQVTMMFWYRQQPGQSLTLIATANQGSEATYESGFVIDKFPISRPNLTFSTLTVSNMSPEDSSIYLCSAQKPDSSLYGYTFGSGTRLTVV.

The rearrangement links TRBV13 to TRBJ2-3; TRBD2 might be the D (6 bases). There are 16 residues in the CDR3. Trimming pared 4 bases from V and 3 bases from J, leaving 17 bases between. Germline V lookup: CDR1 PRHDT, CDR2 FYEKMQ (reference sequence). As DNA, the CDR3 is TGTGCCAGCAGCTCCCGACGGCGGGGCGGGACAGATACGCAGTATTTT. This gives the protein CASSSRRRGGTDTQYF.

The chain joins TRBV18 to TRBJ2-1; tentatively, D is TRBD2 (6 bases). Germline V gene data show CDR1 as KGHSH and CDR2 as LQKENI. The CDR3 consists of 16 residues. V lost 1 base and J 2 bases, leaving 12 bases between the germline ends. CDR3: CASSPRAPGAYNEQFF. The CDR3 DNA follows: TGTGCCAGCTCACCACGAGCGCCGGGGGCCTACAATGAGCAGTTCTTC. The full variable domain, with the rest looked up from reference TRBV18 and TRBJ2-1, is NAGVMQNPRHLVRRRGQEARLRCSPMKGHSHVYWYRQLPEEGLKFMVYLQKENIIDESGMPKERFSAEFPKEGPSILRIQQVVRGDSAAYFCASSPRAPGAYNEQFFGPGTRLTVL.

The CDR3 DNA follows: TGTGCCAGCAGCTTCCGACATACCGGGACTAGCGCAGATACGCAGTATTTT. It encodes CASSFRHTGTSADTQYF. The rearrangement joins TRBV13 to TRBJ2-3; 10 bases align to TRBD2. CDR1 and CDR2 from the germline V gene are PRHDT and FYEKMQ (reference sequence). Losses at the gene ends were 3 bases for V and 4 bases for J; bases not matched to a gene: 10. The CDR3 is 17 residues long.

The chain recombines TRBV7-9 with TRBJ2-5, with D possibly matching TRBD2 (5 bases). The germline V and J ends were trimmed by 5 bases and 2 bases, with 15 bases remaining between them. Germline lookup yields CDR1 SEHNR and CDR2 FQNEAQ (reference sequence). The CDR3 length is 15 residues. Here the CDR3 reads CASSQQRVRQETQYF. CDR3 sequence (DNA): TGTGCCAGCAGCCAACAGAGGGTCAGACAAGAGACCCAGTACTTC.

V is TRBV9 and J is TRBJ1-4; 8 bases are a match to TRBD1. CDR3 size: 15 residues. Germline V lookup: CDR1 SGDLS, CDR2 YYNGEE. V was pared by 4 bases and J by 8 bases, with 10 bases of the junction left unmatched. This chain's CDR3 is CASSPRQGIVEKLFF. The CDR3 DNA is TGTGCCAGCAGCCCCCGACAGGGGATTGTGGAAAAACTGTTTTTT.

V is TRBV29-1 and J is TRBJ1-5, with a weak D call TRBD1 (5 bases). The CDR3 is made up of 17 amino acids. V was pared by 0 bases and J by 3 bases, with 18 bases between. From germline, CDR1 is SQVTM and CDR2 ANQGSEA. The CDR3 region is CSVEDLETAGPNQPQHF. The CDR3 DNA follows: TGCAGCGTTGAAGATCTGGAGACAGCAGGACCCAATCAGCCCCAGCATTTT.

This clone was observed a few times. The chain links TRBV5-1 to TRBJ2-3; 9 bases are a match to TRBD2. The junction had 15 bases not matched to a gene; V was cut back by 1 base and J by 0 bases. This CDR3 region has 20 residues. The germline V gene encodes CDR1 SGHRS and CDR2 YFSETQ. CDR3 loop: CASSLSPPGTSSTSTDTQYF. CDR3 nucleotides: TGCGCCAGCAGCTTGAGCCCTCCCGGGACTAGCAGTACTAGCACAGATACGCAGTATTTT.

CDR3 nucleotide sequence: TGTGCCAGCAGACCAGGACAGGGAGTCACCTACGAGCAGTACTTC. It yields the protein CASRPGQGVTYEQYF. The chain joins TRBV6-6 to TRBJ2-7; 8 bases map to TRBD1. This CDR3 spans 15 amino acids. V lost 6 bases, J lost 2 bases, and 9 bases stayed unmatched. The germline V gene has CDR1 MNHNY and CDR2 SVGAGI (reference sequence).

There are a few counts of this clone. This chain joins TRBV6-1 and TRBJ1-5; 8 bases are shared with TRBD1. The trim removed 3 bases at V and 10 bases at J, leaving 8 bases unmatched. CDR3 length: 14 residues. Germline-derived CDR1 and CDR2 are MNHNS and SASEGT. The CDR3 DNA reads TGTGCCAGCAGTGATCCAGGACAGGGAGATCCCCAGCATTTT. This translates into CASSDPGQGDPQHF.

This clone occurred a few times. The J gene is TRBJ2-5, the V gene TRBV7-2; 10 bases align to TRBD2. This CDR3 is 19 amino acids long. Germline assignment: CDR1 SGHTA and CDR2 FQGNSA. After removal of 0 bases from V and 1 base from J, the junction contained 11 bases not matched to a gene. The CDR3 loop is CASSLAPGPSGSGQETQYF. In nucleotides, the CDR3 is TGTGCCAGCAGCTTAGCCCCTGGGCCTAGCGGGAGCGGCCAAGAGACCCAGTACTTC.

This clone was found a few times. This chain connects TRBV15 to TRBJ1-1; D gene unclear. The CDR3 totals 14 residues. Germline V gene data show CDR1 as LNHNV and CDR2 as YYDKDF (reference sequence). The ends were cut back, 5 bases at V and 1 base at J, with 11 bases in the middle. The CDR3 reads CATSARDENTEAFF. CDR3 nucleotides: TGTGCCACCAGCGCCCGGGATGAGAACACTGAAGCTTTCTTT.

CDR3 region: CASSRTIAGLETQYF. The CDR3 nucleotides read TGTGCCAGCAGCCGAACTATAGCGGGGTTGGAGACCCAGTACTTC. The rearrangement uses TRBV11-2 and TRBJ2-7; TRBD2 aligns across 8 bases. The J call may be wrong; the DNA end is better matched by TRBJ2-5. The germline gives CDR1 SGHAT, CDR2 FQNNGV. The CDR3 is made up of 15 amino acids.

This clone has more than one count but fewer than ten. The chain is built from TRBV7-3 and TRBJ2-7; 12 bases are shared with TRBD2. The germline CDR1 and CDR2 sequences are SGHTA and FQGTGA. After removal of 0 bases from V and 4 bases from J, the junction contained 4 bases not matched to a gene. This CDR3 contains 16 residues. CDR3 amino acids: CASSLTGGTSGYEQYF. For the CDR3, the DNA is TGTGCCAGCAGCTTAACCGGGGGGACTAGCGGGTACGAGCAGTACTTC.

CDR3 coding DNA: TGTGCCAGCTCCGGGGGAACCTACGAGCAGTACTTC. Protein sequence: CASSGGTYEQYF. The J gene is TRBJ2-7, the V gene TRBV28, with D perhaps matching TRBD2 (6 bases). Germline V gene lookup returns CDR1 MDHEN and CDR2 SYDVKM. V lost 8 bases and J 2 bases, leaving 10 bases between the germline ends. The CDR3 extends over 12 amino acids.

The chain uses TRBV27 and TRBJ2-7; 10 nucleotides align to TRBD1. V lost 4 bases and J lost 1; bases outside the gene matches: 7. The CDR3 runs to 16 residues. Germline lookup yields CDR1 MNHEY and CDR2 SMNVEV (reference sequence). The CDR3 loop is CASSSTGTGASYEQYF. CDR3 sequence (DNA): TGTGCCAGCAGTTCGACCGGGACAGGGGCGTCCTACGAGCAGTACTTC.

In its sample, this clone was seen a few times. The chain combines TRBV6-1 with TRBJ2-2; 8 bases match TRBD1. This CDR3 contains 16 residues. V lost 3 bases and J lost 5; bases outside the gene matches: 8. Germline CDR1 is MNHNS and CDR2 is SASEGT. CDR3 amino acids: CASSELRTGRTGELFF. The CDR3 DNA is TGTGCCAGCAGTGAGCTTCGGACAGGGAGAACCGGGGAGCTGTTTTTT.

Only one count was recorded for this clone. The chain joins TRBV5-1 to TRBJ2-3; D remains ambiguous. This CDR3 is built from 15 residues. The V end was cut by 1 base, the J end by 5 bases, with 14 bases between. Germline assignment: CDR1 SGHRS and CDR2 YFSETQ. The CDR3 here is CASSLLNSPGDTQYF. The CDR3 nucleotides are TGCGCCAGCAGCTTGCTGAACTCACCTGGAGATACGCAGTATTTT.

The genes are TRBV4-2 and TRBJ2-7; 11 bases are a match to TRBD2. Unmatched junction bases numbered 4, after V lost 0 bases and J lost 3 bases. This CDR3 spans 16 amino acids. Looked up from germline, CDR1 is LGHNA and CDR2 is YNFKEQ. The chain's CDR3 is CASSQEGTSGGYEQYF. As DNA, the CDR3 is TGTGCCAGCAGCCAAGAGGGGACTAGCGGTGGCTACGAGCAGTACTTC.

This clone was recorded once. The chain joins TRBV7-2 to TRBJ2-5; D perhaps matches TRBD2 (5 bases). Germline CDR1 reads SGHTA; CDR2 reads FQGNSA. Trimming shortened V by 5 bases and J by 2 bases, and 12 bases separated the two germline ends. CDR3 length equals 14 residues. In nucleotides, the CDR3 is TGTGCCAGCAGCCCACCGGGGATACAAGAGACCCAGTACTTC. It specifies CASSPPGIQETQYF. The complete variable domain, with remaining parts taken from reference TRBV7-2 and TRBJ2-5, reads GAGVSQSPSNKVTEKGKDVELRCDPISGHTALYWYRQSLGQGLEFLIYFQGNSAPDKSGLPSDRFSAERTGGSVSTLTIQRTQQEDSAVYLCASSPPGIQETQYFGPGTRLLVL.

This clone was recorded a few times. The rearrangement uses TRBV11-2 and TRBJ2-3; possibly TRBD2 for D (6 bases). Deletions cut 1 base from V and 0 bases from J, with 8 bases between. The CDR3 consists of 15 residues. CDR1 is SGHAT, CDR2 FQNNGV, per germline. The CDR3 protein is CASSLGAGSTDTQYF. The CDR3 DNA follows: TGTGCCAGCAGCTTAGGAGCGGGCAGCACAGATACGCAGTATTTT.

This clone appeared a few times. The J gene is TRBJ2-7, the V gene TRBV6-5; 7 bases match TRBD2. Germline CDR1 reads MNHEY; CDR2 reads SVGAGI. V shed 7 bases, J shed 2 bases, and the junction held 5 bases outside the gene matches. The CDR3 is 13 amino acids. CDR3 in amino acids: CASISGTTYEQYF. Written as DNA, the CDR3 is TGTGCCAGCATATCCGGGACTACCTACGAGCAGTACTTC.

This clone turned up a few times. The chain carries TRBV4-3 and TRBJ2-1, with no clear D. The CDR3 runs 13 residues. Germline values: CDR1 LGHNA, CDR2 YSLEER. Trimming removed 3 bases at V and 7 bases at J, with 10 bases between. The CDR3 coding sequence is TGCGCCAGCAGCCAGGAGTTACGGAATGAGCAGTTCTTC. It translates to CASSQELRNEQFF.

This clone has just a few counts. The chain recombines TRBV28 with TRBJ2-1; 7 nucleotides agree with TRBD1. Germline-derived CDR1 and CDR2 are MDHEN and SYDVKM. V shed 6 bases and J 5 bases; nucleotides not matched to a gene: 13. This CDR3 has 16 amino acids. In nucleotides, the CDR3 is TGTGCCAGCAGATCTTTCCCCGGGACAGAAAACAATGAGCAGTTCTTC. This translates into CASRSFPGTENNEQFF.

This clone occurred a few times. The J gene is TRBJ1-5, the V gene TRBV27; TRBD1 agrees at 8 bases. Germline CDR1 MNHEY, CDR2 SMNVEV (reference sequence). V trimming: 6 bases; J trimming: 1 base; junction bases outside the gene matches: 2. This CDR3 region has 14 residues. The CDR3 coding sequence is TGTGCCAGCAGCAGGGGGCAGAGCAATCAGCCCCAGCATTTT. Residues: CASSRGQSNQPQHF.

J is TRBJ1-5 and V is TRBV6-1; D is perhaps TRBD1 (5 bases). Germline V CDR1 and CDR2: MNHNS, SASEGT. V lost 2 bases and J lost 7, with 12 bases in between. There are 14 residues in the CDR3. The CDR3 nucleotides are TGTGCCAGCAGTGAACTGGGGGGTGCCCAGCCCCAGCATTTT. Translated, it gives CASSELGGAQPQHF.

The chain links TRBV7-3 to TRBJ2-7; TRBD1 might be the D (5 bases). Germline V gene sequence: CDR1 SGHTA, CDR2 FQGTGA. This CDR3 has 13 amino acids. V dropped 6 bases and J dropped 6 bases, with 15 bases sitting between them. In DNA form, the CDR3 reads TGTGCCAGCAGTCGAACGCAGGGTGGCGAGCAGTACTTC. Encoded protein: CASSRTQGGEQYF.

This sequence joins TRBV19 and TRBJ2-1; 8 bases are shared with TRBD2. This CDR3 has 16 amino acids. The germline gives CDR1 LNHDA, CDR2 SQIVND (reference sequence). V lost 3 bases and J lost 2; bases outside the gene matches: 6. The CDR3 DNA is TGTGCCAGTAGTATCGGTAGCGGGGATACCTACAATGAGCAGTTCTTC. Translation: CASSIGSGDTYNEQFF. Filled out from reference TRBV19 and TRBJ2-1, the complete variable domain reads DGGITQSPKYLFRKEGQNVTLSCEQNLNHDAMYWYRQDPGQGLRLIYYSQIVNDFQKGDIAEGYSVSREKKESFPLTVTSAQKNPTAFYLCASSIGSGDTYNEQFFGPGTRLTVL.

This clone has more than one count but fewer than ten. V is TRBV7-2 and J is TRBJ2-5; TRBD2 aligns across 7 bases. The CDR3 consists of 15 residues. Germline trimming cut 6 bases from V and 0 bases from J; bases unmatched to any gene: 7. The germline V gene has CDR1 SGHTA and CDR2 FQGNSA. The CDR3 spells CASRGGDVNQETQYF. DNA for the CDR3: TGTGCCAGCAGGGGAGGGGACGTAAACCAAGAGACCCAGTACTTC.

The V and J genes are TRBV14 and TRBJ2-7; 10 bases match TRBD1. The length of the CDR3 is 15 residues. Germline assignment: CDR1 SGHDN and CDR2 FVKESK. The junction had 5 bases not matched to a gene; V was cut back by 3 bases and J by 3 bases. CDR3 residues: CASSHHRDRGYEQYF. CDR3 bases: TGTGCCAGCAGCCATCACCGGGACAGGGGCTACGAGCAGTACTTC.

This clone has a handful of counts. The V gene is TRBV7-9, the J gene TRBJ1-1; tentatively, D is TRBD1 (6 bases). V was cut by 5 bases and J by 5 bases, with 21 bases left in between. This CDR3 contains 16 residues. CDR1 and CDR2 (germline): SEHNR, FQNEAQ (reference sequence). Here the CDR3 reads CASSPRGGALGTEAFF. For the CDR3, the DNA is TGTGCCAGCAGCCCGCGGGGGGGGGCGTTAGGGACTGAAGCTTTCTTT.